This TCR beta chain was obtained from a study of shared clonotypes between healthy human individuals. The germline gives CDR1 MNHEY, CDR2 SVGAGI. This CDR3 has 14 amino acids. V dropped 6 bases and J dropped 4; count of bases not matched to a gene: 7. The data were produced by immunoSEQ multiplex PCR, yet TCRdb's version contains in-frame clones alone and is incomplete. The repertoire includes 2 million or so clones, roughly 94% of them detected once, and 0.13% sits in the top ten. CD4+ cells underwent separation, giving CD45RA+ naive and CD45RA-negative memory subsets. Specimen: naive CD4+ T cells sorted from blood. The sample's subset: CD45RA+ positively selected. The V call is TRBV6-5, the J call TRBJ2-5, with 8 bases that match TRBD2. The origin of this receptor is a young man in good health. The CDR3 reads CASSGLAPAETQYF. Written as DNA, the CDR3 is TGTGCCAGCAGCGGACTAGCCCCGGCAGAGACCCAGTACTTC.